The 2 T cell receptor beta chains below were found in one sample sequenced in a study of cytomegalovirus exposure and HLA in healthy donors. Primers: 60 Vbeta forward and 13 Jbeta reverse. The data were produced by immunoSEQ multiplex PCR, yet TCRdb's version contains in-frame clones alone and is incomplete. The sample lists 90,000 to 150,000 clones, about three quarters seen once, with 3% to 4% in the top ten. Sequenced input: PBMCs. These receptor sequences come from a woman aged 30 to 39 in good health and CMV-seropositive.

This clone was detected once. The CDR3 region is CASSQDGARSIRYEQYF. CDR3 coding DNA: TGCGCCAGCAGCCAAGATGGGGCCCGCAGCATTCGCTACGAGCAGTACTTC. The J gene is TRBJ2-7, the V gene TRBV4-1, with a tentative D call TRBD1 (5 bases). The CDR3 has 17 amino acids. Trimming took off 0 bases at V and 3 bases at J, with 18 bases between the two ends. The germline CDR1 and CDR2 sequences are MGHRA and YSYEKL.

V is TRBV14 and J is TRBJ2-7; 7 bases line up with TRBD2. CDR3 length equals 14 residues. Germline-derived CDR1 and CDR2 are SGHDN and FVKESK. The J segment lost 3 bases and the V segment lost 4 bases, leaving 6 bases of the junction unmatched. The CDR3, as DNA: TGTGCCAGCAGCCCGGAGACTAGCTTCTACGAGCAGTACTTC. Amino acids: CASSPETSFYEQYF.